The 29 T cell receptor beta chains in this list originate from one sample, sequenced in a study of cytomegalovirus exposure and HLA in healthy donors. Amplification used 60 Vbeta primers and 13 Jbeta primers. Sequenced by immunoSEQ multiplex PCR; TCRdb stores in-frame clones only, minus some. This sample carries more than 75,000 clones, with 15% going to the ten biggest clones. Sequencing was done on a sample of PBMCs. These receptors all come from a man aged 50-59 years in good health and CMV-seropositive.

The rearrangement links TRBV4-1 to TRBJ2-1, with 9 bases fitting TRBD2. This CDR3 has 15 amino acids. Germline loops: CDR1 MGHRA, CDR2 YSYEKL. Trimming at V came to 0 bases and at J to 8 bases, leaving 5 bases not matched to a gene. CDR3 sequence (DNA): TGCGCCAGCAGCCAAGATTGGGCGGGAGGGGATGAGCAGTTCTTC. Its translation: CASSQDWAGGDEQFF.

This chain uses TRBV18 with TRBJ2-3; 7 bases line up with TRBD1. Germline assignment: CDR1 KGHSH and CDR2 LQKENI. V lost 1 base and J lost 7; bases outside the gene matches: 8. The CDR3 contains 15 residues. The DNA for the CDR3 is TGTGCCAGCTCACCACGCCTCGACAGGGCAAATACGCAGTATTTT. Amino acids: CASSPRLDRANTQYF.

This chain links TRBV7-8 with TRBJ1-6; the match to TRBD1 covers 8 bases. The length of the CDR3 is 15 residues. Germline V gives CDR1 SGHVS, CDR2 FQNEAQ. J was trimmed by 7 bases and V by 2 bases; bases with no gene match: 4. CDR3 in amino acids: CASSLHRDRNSPLHF. CDR3 sequence (DNA): TGTGCCAGCAGCTTACACCGGGACAGGAATTCACCCCTCCACTTT.

This chain joins TRBV11-3 and TRBJ2-7, with 8 positions matching TRBD2. The CDR3 runs to 15 residues. The V and J ends lost 1 base and 1 base, in that order; junction bases with no gene match: 3. Germline values: CDR1 SGHNT, CDR2 YENEEA. The CDR3 coding sequence is TGTGCCAGCAGCTTAGGTGGGACTAGGTCCTACGAGCAGTACGTC. It translates to CASSLGGTRSYEQYV.

A note on this clone: An end of the junction differs from the germline gene, which may be a read error. The chain uses TRBV7-7 and TRBJ2-1; 7 bases match TRBD2. This CDR3 is 15 amino acids long. The germline gives CDR1 SSHAT, CDR2 FNYEAQ (reference sequence). CDR3 protein: CASSLNSGTFNEQFF. The CDR3 bases are TGTGCTAGCAGCTTAAACAGCGGGACTTTCAATGAGCAGTTCTTC.

The rearrangement uses TRBV2 and TRBJ1-1; maybe TRBD1 (5 bases). Germline loops: CDR1 SNHLY, CDR2 FYNNEI. The CDR3 runs 14 residues. V was trimmed by 6 bases and J by 6 bases, leaving 17 bases between them. The CDR3 bases are TGTGCCAGCAGAAGGCCTACAGGAGGGTCTGAAGCTTTCTTT. It translates to CASRRPTGGSEAFF.

The V call is TRBV11-2, the J call TRBJ1-1, with 8 nucleotides matching TRBD1. Germline-derived CDR1 and CDR2 are SGHAT and FQNNGV. CDR3 length: 14 amino acids. After removal of 4 bases from V and 6 bases from J, the junction contained 7 bases not matched to a gene. This CDR3 reads CASSSQGAGAEAFF. Written as DNA, the CDR3 is TGTGCCAGCAGCTCCCAGGGGGCCGGGGCTGAAGCTTTCTTT.

The gene calls are TRBV4-2 and TRBJ1-4; 11 bases agree with TRBD1. Germline V gene data show CDR1 as LGHNA and CDR2 as YNFKEQ. V lost 1 base to trimming and J lost 8 bases; unmatched junction nucleotides: 3. This CDR3 is built from 15 residues. The CDR3 reads CASSQADRGREKLFF. The CDR3 nucleotides are TGTGCCAGCAGCCAAGCGGACAGGGGGCGAGAAAAACTGTTTTTT.

The chain carries TRBV28 and TRBJ2-3; the D gene is possibly TRBD2 (5 bases). V was shortened by 8 bases and J by 4 bases, with 13 bases between the two germline ends. Germline-derived CDR1 and CDR2 are MDHEN and SYDVKM. The CDR3 spans 13 residues. For the CDR3, the DNA is TGTGCCAGCTTGAGGGATAGCGCAGATACGCAGTATTTT. As protein: CASLRDSADTQYF. Full variable domain (remainder filled in from reference TRBV28 and TRBJ2-3): DVKVTQSSRYLVKRTGEKVFLECVQDMDHENMFWYRQDPGLGLRLIYFSYDVKMKEKGDIPEGYSVSREKKERFSLILESASTNQTSMYLCASLRDSADTQYFGPGTRLTVL.

The rearrangement uses TRBV4-2 and TRBJ2-1; TRBD2 matches at 10 bases. Germline CDR1 is LGHNA and CDR2 is YNFKEQ. The CDR3 contains 15 residues. Unmatched junction bases numbered 11, after V lost 0 bases and J lost 15 bases. The CDR3 DNA is TGTGCCAGCAGCCAAGATATGCGGCTAGCGGGAGTACCGTTCTTC. Protein product: CASSQDMRLAGVPFF.

The V call is TRBV6-1, the J call TRBJ1-5; D is possibly TRBD1 (6 bases). This CDR3 has 15 residues. V lost 4 bases to trimming and J lost 4 bases, with 14 bases between them. Looked up from germline, CDR1 is MNHNS and CDR2 is SASEGT. The CDR3 sequence is CASSVYTGTNQPQHF. CDR3 nucleotide sequence: TGTGCCAGCAGTGTTTATACAGGGACAAATCAGCCCCAGCATTTT.

This chain links TRBV18 with TRBJ2-1; D is perhaps TRBD1 (5 bases). Deletions cut 0 bases from V and 5 bases from J, with 17 bases between. Germline CDR1 KGHSH, CDR2 LQKENI. The CDR3 spans 17 residues. Written as DNA, the CDR3 is TGTGCCAGCTCACCACCCTGGGCTGGGGCCGACGACAATGAGCAGTTCTTC. Amino acid sequence: CASSPPWAGADDNEQFF.

Worth noting for this clone: The identical CDR3 is also encoded by other nucleotide sequences in the sample. The chain uses TRBV7-9 and TRBJ2-5; tentatively, D is TRBD2 (5 bases). The CDR3 is made up of 18 amino acids. CDR1 is SEHNR, CDR2 FQNEAQ, per germline (reference sequence). Trimming pared 1 base from V and 5 bases from J, leaving 23 bases between. CDR3 protein: CASSLGSLVGAVQETQYF. The DNA for the CDR3 is TGTGCCAGCAGCTTAGGCAGTCTGGTGGGAGCGGTACAGGAGACCCAGTACTTC.

This chain connects TRBV5-1 to TRBJ2-7; 13 bases are shared with TRBD2. Per germline, CDR1 SGHRS and CDR2 YFSETQ. CDR3 length: 14 amino acids. Losses at the gene ends were 4 bases for V and 9 bases for J; bases not matched to a gene: 7. The CDR3 DNA sequence: TGCGCCAGCAGCAACGGACTAGCGGGAGAGGTGCAGTACTTC. Translation gives CASSNGLAGEVQYF.

The chain employs TRBV10-1 and TRBJ1-1, with D hard to call. Per the germline V gene, CDR1 is WNHNN and CDR2 is SYGVQD (reference sequence). Trimming took 2 bases from V and 1 from J, leaving 5 bases between them. CDR3 length equals 13 residues. The CDR3: CASSERRNTEAFF. DNA of the CDR3: TGCGCCAGCAGTGAGCGCAGGAACACTGAAGCTTTCTTT.

The chain carries TRBV5-8 and TRBJ2-7; 7 bases agree with TRBD2. V trimming: 4 bases; J trimming: 5 bases; junction bases outside the gene matches: 6. The CDR3 contains 13 residues. From germline, CDR1 is SGHTS and CDR2 YDEGEE. CDR3 region: CASSAWEGHEQYF. The DNA of the CDR3 is TGTGCCAGCAGCGCCTGGGAGGGTCACGAGCAGTACTTC.

This rearrangement joins TRBV4-3 to TRBJ1-3, with D possibly being TRBD1 (5 bases). Per the germline V gene, CDR1 is LGHNA and CDR2 is YSLEER. The CDR3 contains 15 residues. With 0 bases removed from V and 6 bases from J, the gap between germline ends came to 12 bases. The CDR3 coding sequence is TGCGCCAGCAGCCAAGATCGTGGGGGGTCAAACACCATATATTTT. As protein: CASSQDRGGSNTIYF.

This sequence joins TRBV5-1 and TRBJ2-5; TRBD2 aligns across 7 bases. Germline values: CDR1 SGHRS, CDR2 YFSETQ. The CDR3 runs 14 residues. The junction had 8 bases not matched to a gene; V was cut back by 4 bases and J by 5 bases. The CDR3 bases are TGCGCCAGCAGCCTCCGGGGGGAGCCGGAGACCCAGTACTTC. Encoded protein: CASSLRGEPETQYF.

The rearrangement joins TRBV19 to TRBJ1-3, with TRBD1 matching 7 bases. Germline CDR1 reads LNHDA; CDR2 reads SQIVND (reference sequence). J was trimmed by 4 bases and V by 10 bases; bases with no gene match: 22. There are 18 residues in the CDR3. Here the CDR3 DNA reads TGTGCCACGACAAAACTTGACAGGGAAATATCGGGGGGAAACACCATATATTTT. It encodes CATTKLDREISGGNTIYF.

The rearrangement links TRBV6-5 to TRBJ2-2; 8 bases are shared with TRBD1. J gave up 6 bases and V 5 bases, and 8 bases lay outside the gene matches. The CDR3 length is 15 residues. In germline, CDR1 is MNHEY, CDR2 SVGAGI. Here the CDR3 DNA reads TGTGCCAGCAGTCAAATGACAGGGGCCGCCGGGGAGCTGTTTTTT. Translating gives CASSQMTGAAGELFF.

The CDR3 reads CASSLVWWGEETQYF. The CDR3 DNA reads TGTGCCAGCAGCTTAGTATGGTGGGGGGAAGAGACCCAGTACTTC. The chain recombines TRBV7-2 with TRBJ2-5, with D maybe TRBD2 (6 bases). The CDR3 runs to 15 residues. Trimming took 1 base from V and 3 from J, leaving 12 bases between them. The germline gives CDR1 SGHTA, CDR2 FQGNSA.

The J gene is TRBJ2-5, the V gene TRBV30; weak D call: TRBD2 (5 bases). Per the germline V gene, CDR1 is GTSNPN and CDR2 is SVGIG (reference sequence). The CDR3 runs 13 residues. Between the trimmed V and J ends, which lost 3 bases and 5 bases, there was a span of 13 bases. CDR3 amino acids: CAWRGGPQETQYF. CDR3 in DNA: TGTGCCTGGAGAGGAGGCCCACAGGAGACCCAGTACTTC.

The chain combines TRBV30 with TRBJ2-2; 9 bases line up with TRBD1. CDR1 is GTSNPN, CDR2 SVGIG, per germline (reference sequence). The CDR3 sequence is 16 residues long. V was clipped by 5 bases and J by 1 base; unmatched bases: 8. CDR3 residues: CAWFEGQGMNTGELFF. The CDR3 bases are TGTGCCTGGTTTGAGGGACAGGGCATGAACACCGGGGAGCTGTTTTTT.

The rearrangement joins TRBV19 to TRBJ2-3, with 11 bases aligning to TRBD2. The CDR3 is 17 amino acids. CDR1 LNHDA and CDR2 SQIVND come from the germline V gene (reference sequence). V lost 2 bases, J lost 3 bases, and 7 bases stayed unmatched. The CDR3 region is CASSIWLAGGTTDTQYF. The CDR3 DNA is TGTGCCAGTAGTATATGGCTAGCGGGAGGAACGACAGATACGCAGTATTTT.

The chain is built from TRBV19 and TRBJ2-2; a possible D gene is TRBD2 (5 bases). The V end was cut by 7 bases, the J end by 2 bases, with 23 bases between. Germline loops: CDR1 LNHDA, CDR2 SQIVND (reference sequence). This CDR3 spans 18 amino acids. The CDR3 loop is CASNGVAGSAANTGELFF. Here the CDR3 DNA reads TGTGCCAGTAACGGGGTGGCGGGTTCCGCTGCAAACACCGGGGAGCTGTTTTTT. Supplemented by reference TRBV19 and TRBJ2-2, the full variable domain reads DGGITQSPKYLFRKEGQNVTLSCEQNLNHDAMYWYRQDPGQGLRLIYYSQIVNDFQKGDIAEGYSVSREKKESFPLTVTSAQKNPTAFYLCASNGVAGSAANTGELFFGEGSRLTVL.

The chain has TRBV7-2 and TRBJ2-1, with D possibly being TRBD2 (6 bases). V was trimmed by 0 bases and J by 5 bases, leaving 8 bases between them. This CDR3 has 14 residues. CDR1 SGHTA and CDR2 FQGNSA come from the germline V gene. CDR3 in amino acids: CASSLAGGNNEQFF. CDR3 coding DNA: TGTGCCAGCAGCTTAGCGGGGGGAAACAATGAGCAGTTCTTC.

V is TRBV9 and J is TRBJ2-5, with TRBD2 matching 8 bases. The CDR3 extends over 16 amino acids. V trimming: 4 bases; J trimming: 5 bases; junction bases outside the gene matches: 13. CDR1 SGDLS and CDR2 YYNGEE come from the germline V gene. The CDR3, as DNA: TGTGCCAGCAGCCCTACACCGGGACTAGTAGGGGAGACCCAGTACTTC. This sequence encodes CASSPTPGLVGETQYF.

The chain carries TRBV9 and TRBJ2-1, with D maybe TRBD2 (6 bases). Trimming took 0 bases from V and 0 from J, leaving 22 bases between them. Per germline, CDR1 SGDLS and CDR2 YYNGEE. The CDR3 sequence is 20 residues long. The CDR3 region has the DNA TGTGCCAGCAGCGTAGCGGCTTGGGGGGAAAAGGGAAGCTCCTACAATGAGCAGTTCTTC. Translated, it gives CASSVAAWGEKGSSYNEQFF.

The chain combines TRBV7-6 with TRBJ2-3, with D hard to call. CDR1 and CDR2 from the germline V gene are SGHVS and FNYEAQ. Trimming left V 6 bases short and J 2 bases short, with 9 bases between. This CDR3 comprises 13 residues. The CDR3 region has the DNA TGTGCCAGCAGGAGATCTTCCACAGATACGCAGTATTTT. Encoded protein: CASRRSSTDTQYF.